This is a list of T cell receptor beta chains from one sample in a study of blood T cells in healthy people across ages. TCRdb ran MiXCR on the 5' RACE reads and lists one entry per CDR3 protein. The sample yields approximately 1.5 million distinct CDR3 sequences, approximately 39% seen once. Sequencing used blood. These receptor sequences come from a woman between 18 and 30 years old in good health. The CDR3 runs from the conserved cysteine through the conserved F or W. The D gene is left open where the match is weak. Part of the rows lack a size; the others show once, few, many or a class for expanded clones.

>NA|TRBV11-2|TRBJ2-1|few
CASSPGGVQGWYNEQFF
TGTGCCAGCAGCCCCGGAGGGGTACAGGGTTGGTACAATGAGCAGTTCTTC
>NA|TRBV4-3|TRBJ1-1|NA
CASSHDLLLGRKAFF
TGCGCCAGCAGCCATGACCTTTTGTTGGGGCGAAAAGCTTTCTTT
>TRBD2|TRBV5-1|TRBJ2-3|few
CASSSVSGGTDTQYF
TGCGCCAGCAGCTCGGTCAGCGGGGGCACAGATACGCAGTATTTT
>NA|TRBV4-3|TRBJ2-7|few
CASSLERHYEQYF
TGCGCCAGCAGCCTAGAGAGACACTACGAGCAGTACTTC
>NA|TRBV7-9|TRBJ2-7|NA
CASSLSRTDYEQYF
TGTGCCAGCAGCTTAAGCCGGACCGACTACGAGCAGTACTTC
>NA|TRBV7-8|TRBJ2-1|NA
CASSLLLGLVYNEQFF
TGTGCCAGCAGCTTATTGTTGGGGCTAGTATACAATGAGCAGTTCTTC
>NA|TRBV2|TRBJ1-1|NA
CASSESTGTEAFF
TGTGCCAGCAGTGAAAGTACCGGGACAGAAGCTTTCTTT
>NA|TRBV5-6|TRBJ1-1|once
CASSLDAGRRNTEAFF
TGTGCCAGCAGCTTGGATGCTGGCAGAAGAAACACTGAAGCTTTCTTT
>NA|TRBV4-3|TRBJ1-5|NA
CASSLSLTDQPQHF
TGCGCCAGCAGCCTCTCCCTAACTGATCAGCCCCAGCATTTT
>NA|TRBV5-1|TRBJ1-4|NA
CASSPRGGGDEKLFF
TGCGCCAGCAGCCCGCGGGGCGGGGGAGATGAAAAACTGTTTTTT
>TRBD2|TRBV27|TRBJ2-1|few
CASSSVGLAGGYNEQFF
TGTGCCAGCAGTTCCGTGGGACTAGCGGGGGGGTACAATGAGCAGTTCTTC
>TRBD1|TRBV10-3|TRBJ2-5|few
CAISGQGARETQYF
TGTGCCATCAGTGGACAGGGGGCCCGAGAGACCCAGTACTTC
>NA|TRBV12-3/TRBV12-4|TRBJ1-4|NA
CASGETGSNEKLFF
TGTGCCAGCGGGGAGACGGGGAGTAATGAAAAACTGTTTTTT
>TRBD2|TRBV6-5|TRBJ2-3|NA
CASSQSGGHYTDTQYF
TGTGCCAGCAGTCAGAGCGGGGGCCACTACACAGATACGCAGTATTTT
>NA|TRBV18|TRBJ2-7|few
CASSPTMAEGNDEQYF
TGTGCCAGCTCACCAACCATGGCCGAAGGTAATGACGAGCAGTACTTC
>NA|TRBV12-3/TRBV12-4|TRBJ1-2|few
CASSTVYRDGYTF
TGTGCCAGCAGCACGGTTTATAGAGACGGCTACACCTTC
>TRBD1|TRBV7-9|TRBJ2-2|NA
CASSSRGQRTGELFF
TGTGCCAGCAGCTCCAGGGGGCAACGCACCGGGGAGCTGTTTTTT
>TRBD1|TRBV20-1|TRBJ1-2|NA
CSARDRQGALYGYTF
TGCAGTGCTAGAGATCGTCAGGGGGCCCTCTATGGATACACCTTC
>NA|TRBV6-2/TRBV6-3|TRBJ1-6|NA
CASSYPSLAVLHF
TGTGCCAGCAGTTACCCTTCCCTTGCAGTCCTCCACTTT
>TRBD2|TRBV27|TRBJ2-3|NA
CASSLGRTSGSIGQYF
TGTGCCAGCAGTTTAGGGAGGACTAGCGGTAGTATTGGGCAGTATTTT
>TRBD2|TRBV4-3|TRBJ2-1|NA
CASSQGASGVYEQFF
TGCGCCAGCAGCCAAGGGGCTAGCGGGGTCTATGAGCAGTTCTTC
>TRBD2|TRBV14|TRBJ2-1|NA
CASSLPTWGLTNNEQFF
TGTGCCAGCAGCCTCCCGACCTGGGGACTAACAAACAATGAGCAGTTCTTC
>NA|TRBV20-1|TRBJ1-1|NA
CSAREGGWDTEAFF
TGCAGTGCTAGAGAAGGAGGGTGGGACACTGAAGCTTTCTTT
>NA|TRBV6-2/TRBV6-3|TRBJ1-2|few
CASKSGLFESYGYTF
TGTGCCAGCAAAAGCGGACTTTTCGAATCCTATGGCTACACCTTC
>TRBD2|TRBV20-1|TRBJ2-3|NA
CSASGREGRADTQYF
TGCAGTGCTAGCGGACGGGAGGGCCGGGCAGATACGCAGTATTTT
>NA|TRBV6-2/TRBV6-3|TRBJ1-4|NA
CASSYSVRGRNEKLFF
TGTGCCAGCAGTTACTCGGTGAGGGGCCGAAATGAAAAACTGTTTTTT
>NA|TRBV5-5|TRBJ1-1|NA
CASSLAPAQGEAFF
TGTGCCAGCAGCTTGGCTCCGGCCCAGGGTGAAGCTTTCTTT
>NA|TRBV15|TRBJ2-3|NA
CATRGGTGWDTQYF
TGTGCCACCAGAGGGGGAACTGGGTGGGATACGCAGTATTTT
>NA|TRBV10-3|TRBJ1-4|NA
CAIGTLEKLLF
TGTGCCATCGGGACGCTGGAAAAACTGCTTTTT
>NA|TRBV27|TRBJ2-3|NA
CANRLQGGDTQYF
TGTGCCAACAGACTCCAGGGCGGAGATACGCAGTATTTT
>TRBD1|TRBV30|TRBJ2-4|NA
CAWSAHSRTGRYF
TGTGCCTGGAGTGCCCATTCGAGGACAGGGCGGTACTTC
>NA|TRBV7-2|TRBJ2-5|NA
CASSLGHSETQYF
TGTGCCAGCAGCTTAGGTCACTCAGAGACCCAGTACTTC
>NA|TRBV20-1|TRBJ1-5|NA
CSASLAPRGVGQPQHF
TGCAGTGCCTCCCTCGCGCCACGGGGCGTGGGTCAGCCCCAGCATTTT
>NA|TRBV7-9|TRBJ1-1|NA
CASSLGRVNTEDFF
TGTGCCAGCAGCTTGGGCAGGGTGAACACTGAAGATTTCTTT
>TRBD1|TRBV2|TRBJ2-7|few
CASSSHTGTGIYEQYF
TGTGCCAGCAGTTCCCATACCGGGACAGGGATCTACGAGCAGTACTTC
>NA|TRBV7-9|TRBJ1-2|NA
CASSLGGLTNYGYTF
TGTGCCAGCAGCTTGGGGGGGCTTACTAACTATGGCTACACCTTC
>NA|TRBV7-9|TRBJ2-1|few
CASSLMAGQNEQFF
TGTGCCAGCAGCTTAATGGCGGGGCAGAATGAGCAGTTCTTC
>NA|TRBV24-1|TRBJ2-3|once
CATSDFPPGTDTQYF
TGTGCCACCAGTGATTTTCCTCCAGGCACAGATACGCAGTATTTT
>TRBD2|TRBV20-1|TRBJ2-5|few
CSVWTSGQETQYF
TGCAGCGTTTGGACTAGCGGGCAAGAGACCCAGTACTTC
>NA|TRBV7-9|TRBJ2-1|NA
CASTFAPSGTDKEQFF
TGTGCCAGCACCTTCGCACCATCCGGGACGGACAAGGAGCAGTTCTTC
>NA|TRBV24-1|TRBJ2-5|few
CATSQVGGETQYF
TGTGCCACCAGCCAGGTGGGCGGAGAGACCCAGTACTTC
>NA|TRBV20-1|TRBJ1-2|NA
CSARKGYTNYGYTF
TGCAGTGCTAGAAAGGGCTATACTAACTATGGCTACACCTTC
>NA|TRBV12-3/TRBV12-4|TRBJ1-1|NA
CASSFYMNTEAFF
TGTGCCAGCAGTTTTTATATGAACACTGAAGCTTTCTTT
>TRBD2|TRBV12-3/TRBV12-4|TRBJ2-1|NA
CASRPSGGAWEQFF
TGTGCCAGCAGACCTAGCGGGGGGGCATGGGAGCAGTTCTTC
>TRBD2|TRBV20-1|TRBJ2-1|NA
CSAAGGLAWNEQFF
TGCAGTGCCGCAGGAGGACTAGCATGGAATGAGCAGTTCTTC
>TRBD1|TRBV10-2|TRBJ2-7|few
CASSELLPGGYEQYF
TGCGCCAGCAGTGAGCTTCTCCCAGGGGGCTACGAGCAGTACTTC
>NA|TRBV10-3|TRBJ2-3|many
CAISDRTLDTQYF
TGTGCCATCAGTGACAGGACCCTGGATACGCAGTATTTT
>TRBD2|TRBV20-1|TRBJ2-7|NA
CSARTSDSYEQYF
TGCAGTGCTAGAACTAGCGACTCCTACGAGCAGTACTTC
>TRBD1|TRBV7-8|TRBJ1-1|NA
CASSPDSGQGITEAFF
TGTGCCAGCAGCCCGGATTCGGGACAGGGAATCACTGAAGCTTTCTTT
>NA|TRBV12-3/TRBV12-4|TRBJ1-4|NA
CASRAQANEKLFF
TGTGCCAGCAGGGCGCAGGCCAATGAAAAACTGTTTTTT
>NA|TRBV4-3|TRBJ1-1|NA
CASSPVSGTEAFF
TGCGCCAGCAGCCCGGTGTCTGGGACTGAAGCTTTCTTT
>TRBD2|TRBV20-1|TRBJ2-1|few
CSAIPGGSSYNEQFF
TGCAGTGCTATTCCGGGAGGGAGCTCCTACAATGAGCAGTTCTTC
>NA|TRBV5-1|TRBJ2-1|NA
CASSLVRVNNEQFF
TGCGCCAGCAGCTTGGTGCGGGTAAACAATGAGCAGTTCTTC